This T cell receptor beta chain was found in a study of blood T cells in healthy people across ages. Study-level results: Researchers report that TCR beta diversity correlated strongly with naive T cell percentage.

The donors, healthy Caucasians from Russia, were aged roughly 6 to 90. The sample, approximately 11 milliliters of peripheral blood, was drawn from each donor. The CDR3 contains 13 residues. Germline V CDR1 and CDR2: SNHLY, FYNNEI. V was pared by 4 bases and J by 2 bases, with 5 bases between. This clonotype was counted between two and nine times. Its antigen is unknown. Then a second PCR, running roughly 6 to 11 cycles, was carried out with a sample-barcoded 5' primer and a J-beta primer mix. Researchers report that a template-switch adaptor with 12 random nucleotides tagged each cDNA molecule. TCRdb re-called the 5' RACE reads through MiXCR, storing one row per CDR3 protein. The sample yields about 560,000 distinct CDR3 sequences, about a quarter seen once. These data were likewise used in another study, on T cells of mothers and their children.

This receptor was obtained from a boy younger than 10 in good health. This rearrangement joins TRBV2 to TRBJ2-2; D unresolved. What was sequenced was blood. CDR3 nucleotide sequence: TGTGCCAGCAGTGCTGAAAACACCGGGGAGCTGTTTTTT. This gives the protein CASSAENTGELFF.